The clone carrying this T cell receptor (beta chain) was recorded a few times. Per the germline V gene, CDR1 is DFQATT and CDR2 is SNEGSKA (reference sequence). This CDR3 is built from 11 residues. Losses at the gene ends were 6 bases for V and 8 bases for J; bases not matched to a gene: 4. The sample belongs to a study of T cells in Graves' hyperthyroidism and ophthalmopathy. From RNA transcripts, TCR beta CDR3 regions were amplified. Researchers ran a first-round RT-PCR on the TCR CDR3 using the HTBI primer set. From the multiplex PCR reads, TCRdb called clonotypes with MiXCR, one entry per CDR3 protein. The sample has fewer than 450,000 distinct CDR3 sequences, approximately 18% seen once; the top ten hold 30% to 35%.

The rearrangement uses TRBV20-1 and TRBJ2-3, with 8 bases identical to TRBD2. The source material was blood. This clonotype was obtained from a woman aged 25 to 39 with Graves' hyperthyroidism that later progressed to Graves' ophthalmopathy. The CDR3 nucleotides read TGCAGTGCCGAGGGACTAGGTACGCAGTATTTT. This translates into CSAEGLGTQYF.